This T cell receptor beta chain is from a study of T-cell memory formation after mild COVID-19. The overall study: TCR clustering was largely donor specific. General study results and limits: From day 15 to 85, contracting clones were balanced between CD4 and CD8, whereas later expanders leaned toward CD4+.

This clonotype was observed many times. As yet, its antigen is unknown. V dropped 3 bases and J dropped 8; count of bases not matched to a gene: 4. The CDR3 has 15 amino acids. In germline, CDR1 is MRHNA, CDR2 SNTAGT. MiXCR, applied by TCRdb to the 5' RACE reads, yields one record per CDR3 protein. The sample includes some 310,000 distinct CDR3 sequences, around a fifth of them seen just once. Sample: PBMCs or a T cell subset sorted from them (not recorded which). The chain links TRBV6-4 to TRBJ2-1; 13 bases align to TRBD2. This receptor was identified in a young man who had mild COVID-19 (a few samples of this study predate the infection). Cell type and time point are not known. The CDR3 DNA sequence: TGTGCCAGCAGTGAGACTAGCGGGGGGTACGATGAGCAGTTCTTC. Translating gives CASSETSGGYDEQFF.